The 9 T cell receptor beta chains listed next were all sequenced from one sample in a study of T cell repertoires in cytomegalovirus infection. In TCRdb, the reads were re-called with MiXCR into one record per CDR3 protein. The table records hundreds of thousands of distinct CDR3 sequences, under 25% of them present only once. Sequenced: CD8+ T cells from PBMCs. Every receptor here comes from a human donor in good health (CMV status not recorded). Some clones in this sample may be carry-over from other donors' samples.

This clonotype was counted only a few times. V usage is TRBV28 and J usage is TRBJ2-3; 12 bases match TRBD2. The germline V gene has CDR1 MDHEN and CDR2 SYDVKM. The CDR3 sequence is 16 residues long. Germline trimming cut 0 bases from V and 5 bases from J; bases unmatched to any gene: 3. In DNA form, the CDR3 reads TGTGCCAGCAGTTTATGGACTAGCGGGGGAGGAGATACGCAGTATTTT. Its protein product is CASSLWTSGGGDTQYF.

This clonotype was recorded only once. This may be a read error, as it is one base from a much larger clone. V gene TRBV7-3 combines with J gene TRBJ2-7; possibly TRBD2 for D (6 bases). This CDR3 comprises 15 residues. V was trimmed by 5 bases and J by 3 bases, leaving 17 bases between them. Germline loops: CDR1 SGHTA, CDR2 FQGTGA. CDR3: CASSPIGGVGYEQYF. The CDR3 DNA follows: TGTGCCAGCAGCCCAATAGGAGGGGTGGGCTACGAGCAGTACTTC.

This clonotype was recorded once. The rearrangement joins TRBV5-1 to TRBJ2-5, with TRBD1 matching 11 bases. Germline lookup yields CDR1 SGHRS and CDR2 YFSETQ. The CDR3 loop spans 17 amino acids. The ends lost 4 bases at V and 2 bases at J; junction bases unmatched: 10. Here the CDR3 DNA reads TGCGCCAGCAGCACCAGGACAGGGGGCGCAATACAAGAGACCCAGTACTTC. Its translation: CASSTRTGGAIQETQYF.

In regard to this clonotype: With a much larger clone just one base away, this may be a read error. This chain connects TRBV12-3 or TRBV12-4 to TRBJ1-1; no definite D call. The CDR3 spans 14 residues. Trimming took 2 bases from V and 6 from J, leaving 13 bases between them. CDR3 amino acids: CASSLTLSLPEAFF. DNA for the CDR3: TGTGCCAGCAGTTTAACGCTATCTCTCCCTGAAGCTTTCTTT.

This clonotype was seen a few times. CDR3 bases: TGCAGTGCCAAACGGGGTAATTACAATGAGCAGTTCTTC. This translates into CSAKRGNYNEQFF. This chain joins TRBV20-1 and TRBJ2-1; TRBD2 might be the D (5 bases). Germline CDR1 and CDR2: DFQATT and SNEGSKA (reference sequence). Trimming cost V 6 bases and J 4 bases, with 13 bases left between them. The CDR3 extends over 13 amino acids.

This chain's CDR3 is CASSSRPDTQYF. CDR3 nucleotides: TGTGCCAGCAGTTCCCGACCTGATACGCAGTATTTT. The rearrangement links TRBV28 to TRBJ2-3, with D unresolved. The germline gives CDR1 MDHEN, CDR2 SYDVKM. V was trimmed by 4 bases and J by 6 bases, leaving 8 bases between them. The CDR3 is made up of 12 amino acids.

The V call is TRBV25-1, the J call TRBJ2-7; 8 bases align to TRBD1. The CDR3 runs to 12 residues. Germline V gene lookup returns CDR1 MGHDK and CDR2 SYGVNS. V dropped 8 bases and J dropped 5; count of bases not matched to a gene: 5. The CDR3 sequence is CASGQGPNEQYF. In nucleotides, the CDR3 is TGTGCCAGCGGACAGGGCCCTAACGAGCAGTACTTC.

At least ten counts were recorded for this clonotype. The gene calls are TRBV7-6 and TRBJ2-3; D ambiguous. The CDR3 totals 14 residues. Trimming took 5 bases from V and 2 from J, leaving 11 bases between them. Germline V gene lookup returns CDR1 SGHVS and CDR2 FNYEAQ. CDR3 residues: CASSLNQNTDTQYF. In DNA, the CDR3 is TGTGCCAGCAGCCTCAACCAGAACACAGATACGCAGTATTTT.

V and J are TRBV7-9 and TRBJ2-7; TRBD2 matches 8 bases. Looked up from germline, CDR1 is SEHNR and CDR2 is FQNEAQ (reference sequence). V lost 5 bases to trimming and J lost 0 bases; unmatched junction nucleotides: 6. This CDR3 has 15 residues. CDR3 sequence reads: CASSRGGLNSYEQYF. DNA for the CDR3: TGTGCCAGCAGCCGGGGGGGGCTTAACTCCTACGAGCAGTACTTC.